The clone carrying this T cell receptor beta chain has a count of ten or more. Its specificity is unknown. This CDR3 has 11 amino acids. Trimming cost V 5 bases and J 5 bases, with 6 bases left between them. The record originates from a study of T-cell reconstitution after alpha-beta-depleted transplantation in children. Study-wide points: Approximately two months post-transplant, alpha-beta T cells reportedly originated from several hundred expanded graft clones. Some patients showed high day-60 TCRbeta diversity, which derived from surviving recipient T cells and thymic progenitors. After one year, T-cell counts and TCRbeta diversity mostly came from new T cells.

For TCRbeta, the library was prepared with unique molecular identifiers. TCRdb redid the calling of the PCR reads with MiXCR, one entry per CDR3 protein. The sample lists about 110,000 distinct CDR3 sequences; almost 6.5% were seen once. The sequencing used PBMCs, mostly from graft donor cells, collected 360 days after TCRalphabeta/CD19-depleted stem cell transplant. The chain combines TRBV12-3 or TRBV12-4 with TRBJ1-1, with D uncertain. The receptor's source is a male patient aged 2-10 years who had a stem cell transplant for acute lymphoblastic leukemia, so the T cells may come from the graft donor. CDR3 bases: TGTGCCAGCAGTAGACTAACTGAAGCTTTCTTT. It is translated as CASSRLTEAFF.